This is a list of T cell receptor beta chains from one sample in a study of control samples from healthy donors and cancer patients. The data were produced by immunoSEQ multiplex PCR, yet TCRdb's version contains in-frame clones alone and is incomplete. This sample has 15,000 to 20,000 clones; around 90% occur once, and the top ten carry about 9%. Input material: PBMCs. The receptors stem from a woman between 55 and 75 years old with head and neck cancer. The CDR3 runs from the conserved cysteine through the conserved F or W.

>TRBV27|TRBJ2-3
CASSLKLAGATQYF
>TRBV15|TRBJ1-2
CATSRDGYGYTF
>TRBV5-1|TRBJ2-1
CASSLTSGAYNEQFF
>TRBV7-8|TRBJ1-1
CASSRDLNTEAFF
>TRBV28|TRBJ1-5
CASSFAVYQPQHF
>TRBV2|TRBJ2-2
CAAQRGANTGELFF
>TRBV19|TRBJ2-1
CASSIRWTGAGNEQFF
>TRBV10-1|TRBJ1-1
CASSESAGDRAEAFF
>TRBV5-1|TRBJ2-1
CASSLGFGSSYNEQFF
>TRBV25-1|TRBJ2-3
CASSVGEDTQYF
>TRBV2|TRBJ2-6
CATKASAANVLTF
>TRBV3-1/TRBV3-2|TRBJ1-4
CASSPTGVTEKLFF
>TRBV6-5|TRBJ1-2
CASSYRDRGNGYTF
>TRBV28|TRBJ2-7
CATGTGNSYEQYF
>TRBV14|TRBJ1-3
CASSQEDIRSGNTIYF
>TRBV27|TRBJ2-1
CASSLLLGAGKQFF
>TRBV19|TRBJ2-3
CASNGLFTDTQYF
>TRBV5-5|TRBJ2-1
CASSANLGEQFF
>TRBV4-2|TRBJ1-1
CASSPLVGAIGLGNTEAFF
>TRBV6-5|TRBJ2-3
CASSYSGVRSDTQYF
>TRBV29-1|TRBJ2-7
CSVETSSYEQYF
>TRBV30|TRBJ2-7
CAWRRGCSAEQYF
>TRBV4-1|TRBJ2-1
CASRPTSGRSYNEQFF
>TRBV29-1|TRBJ2-5
CSVGRGGAETQYF
>TRBV28|TRBJ2-1
CASRQGLAGGTNEQFF
>TRBV18|TRBJ2-4
CASSPLRGDHSKNIQYF
>TRBV27|TRBJ1-6
CASSFRSYNSPLHF
>TRBV5-1|TRBJ1-2
CASSFPGQGGDGNGYTF
>TRBV18|TRBJ2-1
CASSPDREQFF
>TRBV19|TRBJ2-1
CASSIRDDRDNEQFF
>TRBV4-1|TRBJ2-1
CASSQAPYGEQFF
>TRBV5-1|TRBJ1-4
CASSPTRGEKLFF
>TRBV11-2|TRBJ2-7
CASSQDRGKTLRQYF
>TRBV5-1|TRBJ2-1
CASSPPTGKDNEQFF
>TRBV27|TRBJ2-7
CASSLIRVAGGPGEQYF
>TRBV5-1|TRBJ1-1
CASSFGQTMNTEAFF
>TRBV5-1|TRBJ2-1
CASSSPSTNEQFF
>TRBV12-3/TRBV12-4|TRBJ1-2
CASSLYRDGYTF
>TRBV24-1|TRBJ2-2
CATSDLWGGRTGELFF
>TRBV2|TRBJ1-1
CASSETQYTEAFF
>TRBV27|TRBJ1-5
CASSLSGANQPQHF
>TRBV27|TRBJ2-7
CARRPPGATRREGWGEQYF
>TRBV27|TRBJ1-3
CASRPQGLERSGNTIYF
>TRBV6-5|TRBJ1-3
CATSAGYSGNTIYF
>TRBV19|TRBJ2-5
CASSSPLGTSGILRQETQYF
>TRBV27|TRBJ1-6
CASRTGTALKNSPLHF
>TRBV28|TRBJ2-1
CASGEVGASNEQFF
>TRBV27|TRBJ2-7
CASSLGNSGFEQYF
>TRBV18|TRBJ1-3
CASSLSGRAGGNTIYF
>TRBV18|TRBJ1-1
CASSPARGEAFF
>TRBV27|TRBJ1-6
CASRPTGLPYSPLHF
>TRBV19|TRBJ1-1
CATARDRGGTEAFF
>TRBV12-3/TRBV12-4|TRBJ2-2
CASSDRAVGELFF
>TRBV18|TRBJ2-7
CASSPGLANSYEQYF
>TRBV7-9|TRBJ2-1
CASREAISYNSEQFF
>TRBV12-3/TRBV12-4|TRBJ1-2
CASSLGVGYTF
>TRBV5-1|TRBJ2-7
CASSFSGTAYEQYF
>TRBV18|TRBJ1-1
CASSREGNTEAFF
>TRBV27|TRBJ2-6
CASSSLTRWSSGANVLTF
>TRBV2|TRBJ1-1
CASTLGYNRNMNTEAFF